A selection of T cell receptor beta chains follows, all from one sample in a study of CD4+ T cells in melanoma. Assay: immunoSEQ multiplex PCR; the TCRdb copy retains only in-frame clones and omits some. The repertoire includes about 11,000 clones, about 72% of them detected once, and roughly an eighth sits in the top ten. Sequencing was carried out using cells from a culture (not recorded whether cultured in vitro). The receptors were gathered from a human donor with melanoma. Each CDR3 is given with its conserved first and last residue. Each record gives: J gene, V gene, clone size, D gene, CDR3 protein, CDR3 DNA. D genes are given only for firm matches. Some rows mark clone size as missing; the rest say once, few, many or name a class of expanded clone.

TRBJ2-5	TRBV19	.	.	CATSASWGTQYF	TGTGCCACCTCGGCGTCTTGGGGGACCCAGTACTTC
TRBJ2-3	TRBV6-1	.	.	CAISEPISMDNSDTQYF	TGTGCCATCAGTGAGCCTATCTCCATGGATAACTCAGATACGCAGTATTTT
TRBJ2-3	TRBV7-2	.	.	CASSPPGRAMYF	TGTGCCAGCAGCCCGCCGGGGCGCGCTATGTATTTT
TRBJ2-3	TRBV29-1	.	TRBD2	CSVLAGGTDTQYF	TGCAGCGTGCTAGCGGGGGGCACAGATACGCAGTATTTT
TRBJ2-5	TRBV18	.	.	CASSPLQGGRQETQYF	TGTGCCAGCTCACCTCTCCAGGGGGGGCGCCAAGAGACCCAGTACTTC
TRBJ2-5	TRBV7-6	once	.	CASSLLVLRSETQYF	TGTGCCAGCAGCTTACTGGTCCTAAGGAGTGAGACCCAGTACTTC
TRBJ2-5	TRBV7-3	.	.	CASSSSGGAMYF	TGTGCCAGCTCGTCCAGTGGGGGGGCGATGTACTTC
TRBJ2-7	TRBV6-6	few	.	CASTPARGAYEQYF	TGTGCCAGCACTCCAGCACGAGGCGCCTACGAGCAGTACTTC
TRBJ2-1	TRBV4-2	.	.	CASSQVVLDHTYNEQFF	TGTGCCAGCAGCCAAGTAGTTCTGGACCACACATACAATGAGCAGTTCTTC
TRBJ2-3	TRBV21-1	.	.	CASNRAGQGRFGADTQYF	TGTGCCAGCAACAGAGCGGGACAGGGGAGATTTGGCGCAGATACGCAGTATTTT
TRBJ1-3	TRBV7-2	once	TRBD1	CASSRWRGTAGNTIYF	TGTGCCAGCAGCCGATGGCGCGGGACAGCTGGAAACACCATATATTTT
TRBJ2-7	TRBV11-2	.	TRBD1	CASSFRDRGYEQYF	TGTGCCAGCAGCTTCCGGGACAGGGGCTACGAGCAGTACTTC
TRBJ2-7	TRBV7-3	.	.	CASSPPGTYEQYF	TGTGCCAGCAGCCCCCCGGGAACCTACGAGCAGTACTTC
TRBJ2-7	TRBV20-1	.	.	CSARDNYEQYF	TGCAGTGCTAGAGATAACTACGAGCAGTACTTC
TRBJ1-2	TRBV7-8	.	TRBD1	CASSYTGTGDYGYTF	TGTGCCAGCAGTTATACCGGGACAGGGGATTATGGCTACACCTTC
TRBJ2-1	TRBV2	.	.	CASTLGSSYNEQFF	TGTGCCAGCACCCTTGGAAGCTCCTACAATGAGCAGTTCTTC
TRBJ2-1	TRBV5-1	once	.	CASSLGPGFDEQFF	TGCGCCAGCAGCTTGGGTCCAGGGTTCGATGAGCAGTTCTTC
TRBJ1-6	TRBV5-1	few	.	CASSLGDLPGLPLHF	TGCGCCAGCAGCTTGGGAGACTTACCCGGGCTTCCCCTCCACTTT
TRBJ1-3	TRBV7-6	.	.	CASSLSWGSGNTIYF	TGTGCCAGCAGCTTGAGTTGGGGCTCTGGAAACACCATATATTTT
TRBJ2-7	TRBV6-4	.	TRBD1	CASRWTGAYEQYF	TGTGCCAGCAGATGGACAGGGGCCTACGAGCAGTACTTC
TRBJ1-6	TRBV5-1	.	TRBD1	CASSLGTGTGNSPLHF	TGCGCCAGCAGCTTGGGGACCGGGACAGGGAATTCACCCCTCCACTTT
TRBJ1-5	TRBV2	.	.	CASSEKTGSNQPQHF	TGTGCCAGCAGTGAAAAGACAGGTAGCAATCAGCCCCAGCATTTT
TRBJ1-2	TRBV7-8	.	.	CASSLRSGNYGYTF	TGTGCCAGCAGCTTGAGATCGGGAAACTATGGCTACACCTTC
TRBJ1-2	TRBV5-1	.	TRBD1	CASGPDRPNYGYTF	TGCGCCAGCGGGCCGGACAGGCCCAACTATGGCTACACCTTC
TRBJ1-2	TRBV7-9	few	.	CASSKGRDGAYGYTF	TGTGCCAGCAGTAAGGGGCGCGACGGGGCCTATGGCTACACCTTC
TRBJ2-5	TRBV5-5	.	TRBD2	CASSSTLGGEGETQYF	TGTGCCAGCAGCTCGACGCTTGGGGGGGAAGGAGAGACCCAGTACTTC
TRBJ1-1	TRBV6-4	.	.	CASSVQVKGEAFF	TGTGCCAGCAGCGTACAGGTTAAAGGTGAAGCTTTCTTT
TRBJ1-1	TRBV6-1	.	.	CASRAGTRDAEAFF	TGTGCCAGCAGAGCCGGGACAAGAGATGCTGAAGCTTTCTTT
TRBJ1-1	TRBV30	once	.	CAWTDTGQAGTEAFF	TGTGCCTGGACCGATACAGGGCAGGCGGGCACTGAAGCTTTCTTT
TRBJ2-5	TRBV7-3	.	.	CASSSPGQETQYF	TGTGCCAGCTCCTCCCCAGGTCAAGAGACCCAGTACTTC
TRBJ2-7	TRBV9	.	.	CASSVSSEVYEQYF	TGTGCCAGCAGCGTTAGCTCCGAGGTTTACGAGCAGTACTTC
TRBJ1-2	TRBV19	.	.	CASTEGHDRYYGYTF	TGTGCCAGTACGGAGGGGCACGATCGCTACTATGGCTACACCTTC
TRBJ2-7	TRBV5-1	.	TRBD1	CASRWGPTGDEQYF	TGCGCCAGCAGGTGGGGGCCGACAGGGGACGAGCAGTACTTC
TRBJ2-7	TRBV9	.	.	CASSVGGQSVYEQYF	TGTGCCAGCAGCGTAGGGGGTCAGAGTGTATACGAGCAGTACTTC
TRBJ2-1	TRBV4-1	.	TRBD2	CASSQGRVPGGYNEQFF	TGCGCCAGCAGCCAAGGAAGGGTTCCGGGGGGGTACAATGAGCAGTTCTTC
TRBJ2-2	TRBV9	.	.	CASGWTSNTGELFF	TGTGCCAGCGGATGGACTTCCAACACCGGGGAGCTGTTTTTT